The clone carrying this T cell receptor beta chain was observed a few times. CDR1 is SNHLY and CDR2 is FYNNEI in the germline V gene. This CDR3 is 13 amino acids long. V was clipped by 8 bases and J by 5 bases, with 13 bases between them. This sample is drawn from a study of blood T cell repertoires in COVID-19. The method was immunoSEQ multiplex PCR; TCRdb's version includes in-frame clones alone and lacks a portion of them. The data contain approximately 50,000 clones, 75% to 85% of them singletons. The chain joins TRBV2 to TRBJ1-5; D uncertain. The sequenced material came from peripheral blood. The receptor was isolated from a man aged 60-69 years with COVID-19, enrolled during active disease. The CDR3 DNA sequence: TGTGCCAGCGGCGCGGGCCGGGATCAGCCCCAGCATTTT. Residues: CASGAGRDQPQHF.